Listed here are 18 T cell receptor beta chains from one sample, sequenced in a study of T cell responses to AZD1222 COVID-19 vaccine. Sequenced by immunoSEQ multiplex PCR; TCRdb stores in-frame clones only, minus some. The table has 180,000 or so clones, around nine tenths seen once. Sequenced here: peripheral blood, sampled 28 days after the second AZD1222 dose. The receptors come from an adult who received the AZD1222 COVID-19 vaccine.

The chain is built from TRBV30 and TRBJ1-1; D gene uncertain. V gave up 4 bases and J gave up 5 bases, with 17 bases separating them. The germline gives CDR1 GTSNPN, CDR2 SVGIG (reference sequence). This CDR3 is built from 14 residues. The CDR3 sequence is CAWTQRPGGTEAFF. CDR3 coding DNA: TGTGCCTGGACTCAAAGGCCAGGCGGGACTGAAGCTTTCTTT.

This chain connects TRBV7-9 to TRBJ1-1; no definite D call. The ends were cut back, 2 bases at V and 11 bases at J, with 12 bases in the middle. From germline, CDR1 is SEHNR and CDR2 FQNEAQ (reference sequence). The CDR3 contains 12 residues. For the CDR3, the DNA is TGTGCCAGCAGCTTAAGAACCGCGGGGGCTTTCTTT. Amino acid sequence: CASSLRTAGAFF.

V and J are TRBV15 and TRBJ2-1; no clear D gene. With 0 bases removed from V and 9 bases from J, the gap between germline ends came to 12 bases. Germline V CDR1 and CDR2: LNHNV, YYDKDF (reference sequence). The CDR3 loop spans 14 amino acids. CDR3 loop: CATSRDYPMGEQFF. The CDR3 DNA sequence: TGTGCCACCAGCAGAGATTACCCAATGGGTGAGCAGTTCTTC.

The V gene is TRBV5-1, the J gene TRBJ1-3, with D perhaps matching TRBD1 (5 bases). Germline-derived CDR1 and CDR2 are SGHRS and YFSETQ. The CDR3 is 15 residues long. V lost 0 bases, J lost 0 bases, and 7 bases lay in between. CDR3 amino acids: CASSLEGTSGNTIYF. The CDR3 DNA reads TGCGCCAGCAGCTTGGAGGGGACCTCTGGAAACACCATATATTTT.

The chain has TRBV5-1 and TRBJ1-3, with D unresolved. Germline assignment: CDR1 SGHRS and CDR2 YFSETQ. The CDR3 covers 14 residues. The V gene lost 3 bases and the J gene lost 3 bases, with 10 bases spanning the gap. CDR3 loop: CASSWDSFGNTIYF. The CDR3 bases are TGCGCCAGCAGCTGGGATAGTTTTGGAAACACCATATATTTT. Full variable domain (rest looked up from reference TRBV5-1 and TRBJ1-3): KAGVTQTPRYLIKTRGQQVTLSCSPISGHRSVSWYQQTPGQGLQFLFEYFSETQRNKGNFPGRFSGRQFSNSRSEMNVSTLELGDSALYLCASSWDSFGNTIYFGEGSWLTVV.

In this sample, this clone turned up once. The chain couples TRBV3-1 (or the pseudogene TRBV3-2) to TRBJ2-3, with 7 bases matching TRBD2. This CDR3 is 16 amino acids long. The V segment lost 0 bases and the J segment 6 bases; nucleotides outside the gene matches: 9. The V gene's germline CDR1 is LGHDT and CDR2 YNNKEL (reference sequence). CDR3 coding DNA: TGTGCCAGCAGCCAAGAGTCGGCGGGAGTGCATGATACGCAGTATTTT. This gives the protein CASSQESAGVHDTQYF.

The rearrangement links TRBV7-3 to TRBJ2-2, with 7 bases identical to TRBD1. The junction had 10 bases not matched to a gene; V was cut back by 5 bases and J by 4 bases. The CDR3 has 16 amino acids. Germline assignment: CDR1 SGHTA and CDR2 FQGTGA. The CDR3 reads CASSRGDSRGTGELFF. In nucleotides, the CDR3 is TGTGCCAGCAGCCGAGGGGACAGCCGGGGCACCGGGGAGCTGTTTTTT.

This chain links TRBV6-5 with TRBJ1-2; D might be TRBD1 (5 bases). CDR1 MNHEY and CDR2 SVGAGI come from the germline V gene. The CDR3 totals 13 residues. V was cut by 6 bases and J by 4 bases, with 12 bases left in between. The CDR3 nucleotides read TGTGCCAGCAGCGCAGGGTACGGCTATGGCTACACCTTC. This sequence encodes CASSAGYGYGYTF.

V gene TRBV2 combines with J gene TRBJ2-3; 7 bases align to TRBD2. Germline CDR1 SNHLY, CDR2 FYNNEI. Unmatched junction bases numbered 3, after V lost 11 bases and J lost 4 bases. This CDR3 is 11 amino acids long. This chain's CDR3 is CAWGGADTQYF. The CDR3 DNA follows: TGTGCCTGGGGAGGGGCAGATACGCAGTATTTT.

This sequence joins TRBV13 and TRBJ2-3; 8 nucleotides align to TRBD1. The V and J ends lost 5 bases and 5 bases, in that order; junction bases with no gene match: 12. From germline, CDR1 is PRHDT and CDR2 FYEKMQ (reference sequence). The CDR3 length is 16 residues. The CDR3 region has the DNA TGTGCCAGCAGCACCTCCCGCAGGGGGCAAGGAGATACGCAGTATTTT. This codes for CASSTSRRGQGDTQYF.

The chain links TRBV7-2 to TRBJ1-5, with a tentative D call TRBD1 (6 bases). V was clipped by 1 base and J by 2 bases, with 12 bases between them. The CDR3 spans 16 residues. Germline V gives CDR1 SGHTA, CDR2 FQGNSA. In DNA, the CDR3 is TGTGCCAGCAGCTTAGTTGGAGGGGGAGGCAATCAGCCCCAGCATTTT. Encoded protein: CASSLVGGGGNQPQHF.

The chain combines TRBV7-9 with TRBJ2-1; D is uncertain. The CDR3 covers 14 residues. Germline V gives CDR1 SEHNR, CDR2 FQNEAQ (reference sequence). V was pared by 1 base and J by 6 bases, with 10 bases between. CDR3 in amino acids: CASSLGGSRNEQFF. DNA for the CDR3: TGTGCCAGCAGCTTAGGAGGTTCGCGCAATGAGCAGTTCTTC.

The J gene is TRBJ1-1, the V gene TRBV30; D is ambiguous. Germline lookup yields CDR1 GTSNPN and CDR2 SVGIG (reference sequence). There are 17 residues in the CDR3. The V and J ends lost 0 bases and 7 bases respectively, with 24 bases between them. CDR3 amino acids: CAWSVLINAARPGEAFF. Written as DNA, the CDR3 is TGTGCCTGGAGTGTACTAATAAATGCTGCCCGCCCCGGTGAAGCTTTCTTT.

This clone was seen a few times. The chain couples TRBV6-5 to TRBJ1-2, with 11 nucleotides matching TRBD1. With 6 bases clipped from V and 3 bases from J, the junction kept 3 bases outside the gene matches. Germline CDR1 reads MNHEY; CDR2 reads SVGAGI. This CDR3 is built from 14 residues. The CDR3 DNA sequence: TGTGCCAGCAGAGGGACAGGGGGGTACTATGGCTACACCTTC. Translated, it gives CASRGTGGYYGYTF.

J is TRBJ2-3 and V is TRBV11-3; 7 bases fit TRBD2. This CDR3 contains 14 residues. Germline-derived CDR1 and CDR2 are SGHNT and YENEEA. The J segment lost 2 bases and the V segment lost 2 bases, leaving 1 base of the junction unmatched. As DNA, the CDR3 is TGTGCCAGCAGCTTAAGCGGGGCCACAGATACGCAGTATTTT. Translated: CASSLSGATDTQYF.

V usage is TRBV21-1 and J usage is TRBJ2-1; TRBD1, the table's D call, was not compared with the DNA. TRBV21-1 is marked as a pseudogene. CDR3 length: 17 amino acids. CDR3 residues: CASTENHQGGSYNEQFF. In DNA, the CDR3 is TGTGCCAGCACCGAAAACCATCAGGGGGGCTCCTACAATGAGCAGTTCTTC.

This clone was counted only a few times. The CDR3 here is CASSDRGHSNQPQHF. In DNA, the CDR3 is TGTGCCAGCAGTGACAGGGGTCACAGCAATCAGCCCCAGCATTTT. The V gene is TRBV6-1, the J gene TRBJ1-5; weak D call: TRBD1 (6 bases). Germline assignment: CDR1 MNHNS and CDR2 SASEGT. Trimming pared 3 bases from V and 1 base from J, leaving 10 bases between. This CDR3 contains 15 residues.

This rearrangement joins TRBV9 to TRBJ2-5, with D unresolved. Germline V gives CDR1 SGDLS, CDR2 YYNGEE. Trimming left V 2 bases short and J 0 bases short, with 5 bases between. This CDR3 spans 13 amino acids. The CDR3 loop is CASSVSDQETQYF. For the CDR3, the DNA is TGTGCCAGCAGCGTCTCTGACCAAGAGACCCAGTACTTC.